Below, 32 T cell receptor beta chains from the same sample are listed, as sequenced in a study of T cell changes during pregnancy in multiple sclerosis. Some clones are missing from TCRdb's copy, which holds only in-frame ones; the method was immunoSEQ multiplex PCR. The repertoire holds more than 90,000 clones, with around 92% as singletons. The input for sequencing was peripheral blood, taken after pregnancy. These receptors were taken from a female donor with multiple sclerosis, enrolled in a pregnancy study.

DNA for the CDR3: TGTGCCAGCAGCCTTGGACAGGGGGCTGAAATGACTGAAGCTTTCTTT. Its protein is CASSLGQGAEMTEAFF. The chain couples TRBV13 to TRBJ1-1; TRBD1 agrees at 11 bases. J lost 5 bases, V lost 5 bases, and 10 bases had no gene match. The CDR3 is 16 amino acids. The germline V gene encodes CDR1 PRHDT and CDR2 FYEKMQ (reference sequence).

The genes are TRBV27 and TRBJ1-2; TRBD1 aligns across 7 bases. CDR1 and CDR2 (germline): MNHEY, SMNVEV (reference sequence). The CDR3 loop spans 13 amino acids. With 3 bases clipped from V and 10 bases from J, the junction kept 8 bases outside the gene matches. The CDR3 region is CASSFTRQGDYTF. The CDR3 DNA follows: TGTGCCAGCAGTTTTACAAGGCAGGGGGACTACACCTTC.

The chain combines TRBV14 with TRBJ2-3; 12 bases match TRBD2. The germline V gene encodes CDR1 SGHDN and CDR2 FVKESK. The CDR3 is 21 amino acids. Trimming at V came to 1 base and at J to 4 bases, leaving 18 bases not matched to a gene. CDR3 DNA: TGTGCCAGCAGCCAAGGAAATACCGCGGGACTAGCGGGTGGCCTCCCAGATACGCAGTATTTT. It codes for CASSQGNTAGLAGGLPDTQYF.

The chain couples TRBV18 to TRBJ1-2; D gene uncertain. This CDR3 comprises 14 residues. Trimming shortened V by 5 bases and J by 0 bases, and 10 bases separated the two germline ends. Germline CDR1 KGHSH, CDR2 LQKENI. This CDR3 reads CASSSDPSNYGYTF. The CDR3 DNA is TGTGCCAGCTCATCAGATCCTTCTAACTATGGCTACACCTTC.

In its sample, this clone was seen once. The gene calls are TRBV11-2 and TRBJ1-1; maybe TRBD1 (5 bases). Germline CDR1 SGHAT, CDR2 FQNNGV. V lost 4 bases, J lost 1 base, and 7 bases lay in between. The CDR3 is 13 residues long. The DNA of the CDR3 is TGTGCCAGCAGCTCCCAGGGGAACACTGAAGCTTTCTTT. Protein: CASSSQGNTEAFF.

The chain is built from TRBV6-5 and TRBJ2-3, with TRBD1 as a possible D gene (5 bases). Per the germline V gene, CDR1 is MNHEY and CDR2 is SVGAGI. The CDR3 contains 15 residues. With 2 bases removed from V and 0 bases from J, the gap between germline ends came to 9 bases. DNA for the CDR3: TGTGCCAGCAGTTACGACAGACCTAGCACAGATACGCAGTATTTT. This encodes CASSYDRPSTDTQYF.

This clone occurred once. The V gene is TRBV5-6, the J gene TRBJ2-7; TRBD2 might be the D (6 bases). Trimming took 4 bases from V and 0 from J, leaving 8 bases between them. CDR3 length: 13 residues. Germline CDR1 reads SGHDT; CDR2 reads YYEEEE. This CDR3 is CASSRGNSYEQYF. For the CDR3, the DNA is TGTGCCAGCAGCCGGGGGAACTCCTACGAGCAGTACTTC.

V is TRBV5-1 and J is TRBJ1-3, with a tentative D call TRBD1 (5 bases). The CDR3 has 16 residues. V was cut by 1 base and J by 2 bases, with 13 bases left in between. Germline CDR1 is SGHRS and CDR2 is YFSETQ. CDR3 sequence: CASSLSWGETGNTIYF. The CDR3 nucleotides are TGCGCCAGCAGCTTGAGTTGGGGCGAAACTGGAAACACCATATATTTT. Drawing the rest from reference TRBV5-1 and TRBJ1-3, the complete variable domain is KAGVTQTPRYLIKTRGQQVTLSCSPISGHRSVSWYQQTPGQGLQFLFEYFSETQRNKGNFPGRFSGRQFSNSRSEMNVSTLELGDSALYLCASSLSWGETGNTIYFGEGSWLTVV.

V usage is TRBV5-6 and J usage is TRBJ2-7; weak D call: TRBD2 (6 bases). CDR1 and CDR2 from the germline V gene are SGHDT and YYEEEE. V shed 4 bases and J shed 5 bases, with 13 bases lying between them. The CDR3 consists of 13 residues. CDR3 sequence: CASSLPGDNEQYF. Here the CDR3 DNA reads TGTGCCAGCAGCCTTCCGGGGGATAACGAGCAGTACTTC.

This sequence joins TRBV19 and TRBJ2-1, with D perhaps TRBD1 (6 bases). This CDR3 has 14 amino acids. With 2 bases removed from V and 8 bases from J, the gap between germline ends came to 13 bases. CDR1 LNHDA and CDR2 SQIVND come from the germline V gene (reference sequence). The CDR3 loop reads CASSIFFRGYEQFF. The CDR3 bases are TGTGCCAGTAGTATATTTTTCAGGGGATATGAGCAGTTCTTC.

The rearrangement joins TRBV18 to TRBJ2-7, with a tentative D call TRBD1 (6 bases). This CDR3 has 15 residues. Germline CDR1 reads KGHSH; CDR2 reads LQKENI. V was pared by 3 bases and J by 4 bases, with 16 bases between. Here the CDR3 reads CASSPSQGSPYEQYF. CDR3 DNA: TGTGCCAGCTCACCTTCCCAGGGGTCTCCTTACGAGCAGTACTTC.

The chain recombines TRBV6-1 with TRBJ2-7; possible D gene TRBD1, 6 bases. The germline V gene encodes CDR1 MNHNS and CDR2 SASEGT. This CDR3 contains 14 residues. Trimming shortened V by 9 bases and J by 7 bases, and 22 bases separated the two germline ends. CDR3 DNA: TGTGCCAGTGCTGGGACAACCTCATCGGGGGAGCAGTACTTC. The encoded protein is CASAGTTSSGEQYF.

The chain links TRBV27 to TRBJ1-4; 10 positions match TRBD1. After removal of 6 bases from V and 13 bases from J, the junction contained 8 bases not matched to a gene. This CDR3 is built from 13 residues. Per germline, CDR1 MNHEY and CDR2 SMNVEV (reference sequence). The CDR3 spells CASRTGDRGGLFF. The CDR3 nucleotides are TGTGCCAGCAGGACCGGGGACAGGGGTGGACTGTTTTTT. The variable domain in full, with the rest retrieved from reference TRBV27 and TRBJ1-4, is EAQVTQNPRYLITVTGKKLTVTCSQNMNHEYMSWYRQDPGLGLRQIYYSMNVEVTDKGDVPEGYKVSRKEKRNFPLILESPSPNQTSLYFCASRTGDRGGLFFGSGTQLSVL.

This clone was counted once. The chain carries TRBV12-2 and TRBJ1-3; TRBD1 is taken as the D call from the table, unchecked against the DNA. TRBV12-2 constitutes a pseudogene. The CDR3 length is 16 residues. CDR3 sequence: CASRFFGQSPGNTIYF. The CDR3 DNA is TGTGCAAGTCGCTTCTTCGGACAGTCCCCAGGAAACACCATATATTTT.

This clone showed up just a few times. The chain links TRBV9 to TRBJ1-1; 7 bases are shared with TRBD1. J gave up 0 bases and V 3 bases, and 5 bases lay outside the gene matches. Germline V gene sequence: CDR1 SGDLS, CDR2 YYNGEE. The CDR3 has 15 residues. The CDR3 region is CASSAYRGMNTEAFF. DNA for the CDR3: TGTGCCAGCAGCGCGTACAGGGGAATGAACACTGAAGCTTTCTTT.

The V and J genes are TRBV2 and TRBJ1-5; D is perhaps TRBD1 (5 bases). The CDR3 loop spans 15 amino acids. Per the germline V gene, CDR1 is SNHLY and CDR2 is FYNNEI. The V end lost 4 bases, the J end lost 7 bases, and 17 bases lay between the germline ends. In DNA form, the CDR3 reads TGTGCCAGCAGTGCATTCCAGGGAGGAGGGCAGCCCCAGCATTTT. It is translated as CASSAFQGGGQPQHF. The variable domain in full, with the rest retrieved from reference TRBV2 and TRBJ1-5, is EPEVTQTPSHQVTQMGQEVILRCVPISNHLYFYWYRQILGQKVEFLVSFYNNEISEKSEIFDDQFSVERPDGSNFTLKIRSTKLEDSAMYFCASSAFQGGGQPQHFGDGTRLSIL.

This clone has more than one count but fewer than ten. The CDR3 coding sequence is TGTGCCTGGAGTCTCGGAGGCGGGGAGCTGTTTTTT. It specifies CAWSLGGGELFF. The chain combines TRBV30 with TRBJ2-2; possibly TRBD2 for D (5 bases). In germline, CDR1 is GTSNPN, CDR2 SVGIG (reference sequence). This CDR3 has 12 residues. Trimming pared 2 bases from V and 7 bases from J, leaving 8 bases between.

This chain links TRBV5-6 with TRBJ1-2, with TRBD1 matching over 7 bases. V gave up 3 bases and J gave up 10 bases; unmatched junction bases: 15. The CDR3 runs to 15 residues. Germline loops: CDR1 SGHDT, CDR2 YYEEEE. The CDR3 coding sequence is TGTGCCAGCAGCTCCGACTACTTCTTAGGGGGCGACTACACCTTC. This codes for CASSSDYFLGGDYTF.

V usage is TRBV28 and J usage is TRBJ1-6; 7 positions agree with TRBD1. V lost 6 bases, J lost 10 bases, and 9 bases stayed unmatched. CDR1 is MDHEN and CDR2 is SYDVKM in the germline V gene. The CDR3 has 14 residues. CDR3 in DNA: TGTGCCAGCAGCAGAGGGACAGTAATGTCACCCCTCCACTTT. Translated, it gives CASSRGTVMSPLHF.

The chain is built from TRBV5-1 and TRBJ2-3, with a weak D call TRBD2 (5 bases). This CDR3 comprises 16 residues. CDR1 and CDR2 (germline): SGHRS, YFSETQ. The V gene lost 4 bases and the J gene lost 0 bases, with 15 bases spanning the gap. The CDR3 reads CASSVLRADSTDTQYF. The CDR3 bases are TGCGCCAGCAGCGTCCTGAGAGCGGATAGCACAGATACGCAGTATTTT.

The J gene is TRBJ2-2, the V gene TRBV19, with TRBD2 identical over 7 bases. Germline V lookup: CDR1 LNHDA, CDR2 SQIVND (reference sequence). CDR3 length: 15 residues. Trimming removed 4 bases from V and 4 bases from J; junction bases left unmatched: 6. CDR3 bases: TGTGCCAGTAGTAAGGGCAGGGAGGGCACCGGGGAGCTGTTTTTT. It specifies CASSKGREGTGELFF.

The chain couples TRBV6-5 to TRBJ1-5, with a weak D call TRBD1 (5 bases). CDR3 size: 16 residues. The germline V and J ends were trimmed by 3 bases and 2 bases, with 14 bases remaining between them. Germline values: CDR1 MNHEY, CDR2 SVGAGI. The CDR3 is CASSYGTPQGNQPQHF. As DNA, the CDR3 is TGTGCCAGCAGTTATGGGACTCCCCAGGGCAATCAGCCCCAGCATTTT.

CDR3 sequence reads: CASSYSGLNSNQPQHF. The CDR3 DNA follows: TGTGCCAGCAGTTACTCGGGCCTTAATAGCAATCAGCCCCAGCATTTT. The chain recombines TRBV6-6 with TRBJ1-5, with no clear D. Germline lookup yields CDR1 MNHNY and CDR2 SVGAGI (reference sequence). Trimming took off 0 bases at V and 0 bases at J, with 9 bases between the two ends. This CDR3 spans 16 amino acids.

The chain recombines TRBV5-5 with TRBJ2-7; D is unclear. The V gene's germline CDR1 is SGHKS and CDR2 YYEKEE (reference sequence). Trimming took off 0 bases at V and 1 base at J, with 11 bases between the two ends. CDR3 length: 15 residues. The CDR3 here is CASSLGHLPSYEQYF. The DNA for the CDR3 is TGTGCCAGCAGCTTGGGACATCTTCCTTCCTACGAGCAGTACTTC.

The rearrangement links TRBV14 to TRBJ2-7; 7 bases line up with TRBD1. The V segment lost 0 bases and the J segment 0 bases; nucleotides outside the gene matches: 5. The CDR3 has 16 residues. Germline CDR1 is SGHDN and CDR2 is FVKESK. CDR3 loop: CASSQDHRDSSYEQYF. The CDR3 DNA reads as TGTGCCAGCAGCCAAGACCACAGGGACAGCTCCTACGAGCAGTACTTC.

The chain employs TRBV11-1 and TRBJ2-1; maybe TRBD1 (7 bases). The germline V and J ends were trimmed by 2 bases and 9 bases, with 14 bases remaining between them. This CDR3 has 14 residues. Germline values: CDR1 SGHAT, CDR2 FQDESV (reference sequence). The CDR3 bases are TGTGCCAGCAGCTTACGGAGGGGGCTTAGTGAGCAGTTCTTC. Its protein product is CASSLRRGLSEQFF.

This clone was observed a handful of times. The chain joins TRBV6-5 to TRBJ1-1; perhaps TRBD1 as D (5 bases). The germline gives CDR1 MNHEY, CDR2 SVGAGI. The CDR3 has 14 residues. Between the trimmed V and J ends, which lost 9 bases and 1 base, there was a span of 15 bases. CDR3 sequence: CASGPGGANTEAFF. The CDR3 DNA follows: TGTGCCAGTGGACCGGGGGGAGCGAACACTGAAGCTTTCTTT.

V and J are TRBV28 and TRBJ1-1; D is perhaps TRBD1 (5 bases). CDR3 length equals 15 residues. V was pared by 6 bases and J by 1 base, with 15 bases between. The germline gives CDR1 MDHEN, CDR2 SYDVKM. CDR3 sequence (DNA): TGTGCCAGCAGCCGCGGGACGTCCGGGAACACTGAAGCTTTCTTT. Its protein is CASSRGTSGNTEAFF.

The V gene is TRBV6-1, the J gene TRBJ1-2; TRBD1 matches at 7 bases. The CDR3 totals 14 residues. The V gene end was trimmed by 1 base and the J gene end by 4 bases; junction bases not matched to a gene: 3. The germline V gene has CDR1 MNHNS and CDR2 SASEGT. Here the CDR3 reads CASSEEGTVYGYTF. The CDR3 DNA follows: TGTGCCAGCAGTGAAGAGGGGACAGTCTATGGCTACACCTTC.

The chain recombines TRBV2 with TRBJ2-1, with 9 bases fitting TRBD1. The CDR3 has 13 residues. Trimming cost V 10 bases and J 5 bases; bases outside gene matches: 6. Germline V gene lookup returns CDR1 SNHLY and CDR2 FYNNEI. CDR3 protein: CATLRDRDNEQFF. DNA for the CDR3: TGTGCCACCCTCCGGGACAGGGACAATGAGCAGTTCTTC. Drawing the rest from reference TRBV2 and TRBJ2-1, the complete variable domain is EPEVTQTPSHQVTQMGQEVILRCVPISNHLYFYWYRQILGQKVEFLVSFYNNEISEKSEIFDDQFSVERPDGSNFTLKIRSTKLEDSAMYFCATLRDRDNEQFFGPGTRLTVL.

The chain's CDR3 is CASSSLDRDGHEQYF. In DNA, the CDR3 is TGTGCCAGCAGCTCTTTGGACAGGGATGGCCACGAGCAGTACTTC. V usage is TRBV7-2 and J usage is TRBJ2-7; 8 nucleotides agree with TRBD1. The germline V gene has CDR1 SGHTA and CDR2 FQGNSA. The V segment lost 4 bases and the J segment 5 bases; nucleotides outside the gene matches: 10. The CDR3 has 15 amino acids.

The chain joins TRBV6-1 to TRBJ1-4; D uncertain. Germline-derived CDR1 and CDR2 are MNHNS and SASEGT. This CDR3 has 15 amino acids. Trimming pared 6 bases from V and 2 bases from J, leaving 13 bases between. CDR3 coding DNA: TGTGCCAGCAGCCCCTGGAGGGCTACTAATGAAAAACTGTTTTTT. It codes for CASSPWRATNEKLFF.